This T cell receptor (beta chain) derives from a study of blood T cell repertoires in COVID-19. The CDR3 spans 16 residues. J lost 5 bases, V lost 3 bases, and 12 bases had no gene match. The germline V gene encodes CDR1 KGHSH and CDR2 LQKENI. Source study methods: Scientists estimated how many nucleated cells there were by amplifying reference gene primers. Clones were read by immunoSEQ multiplex PCR, and TCRdb kept only the in-frame ones, dropping some. The V and J calls and the clone size are those of that table, but D and trimming were determined from the DNA. This sample yields 150,000 to 190,000 clones, of which about 81% are seen a single time; around 7% belongs to the top ten.

The sequencing sample was made of PBMCs or T cells enriched from blood (not recorded which). This chain links TRBV18 with TRBJ2-5, with TRBD1 matching 7 bases. This clonotype was sampled from a man aged 45-65 years who had recovered from COVID-19. This CDR3 reads CASSPRAQGVGETQYF. CDR3 bases: TGTGCCAGCTCACCCCGGGCGCAGGGGGTCGGGGAGACCCAGTACTTC. The variable domain in full, completed from reference TRBV18 and TRBJ2-5, reads NAGVMQNPRHLVRRRGQEARLRCSPMKGHSHVYWYRQLPEEGLKFMVYLQKENIIDESGMPKERFSAEFPKEGPSILRIQQVVRGDSAAYFCASSPRAQGVGETQYFGPGTRLLVL.